This T cell receptor beta chain was identified during a study of shared clonotypes between healthy human individuals. Findings and limits, study-wide: The expectation was that sequencing depth would affect clonotype sharing among donors. Across subsets, estimated richness was generally greater for naive than for memory populations. Though the depth was large, rarefaction showed that sorted-subset sequencing was incomplete.

The repertoire was sequenced with immunoSEQ multiplex PCR; TCRdb's copy has only in-frame clones and lacks some. The table records 2 million to 2.5 million clones, 95% of them present only once. V trimming: 5 bases; J trimming: 3 bases; junction bases outside the gene matches: 4. The CDR3 has 14 residues. Per germline, CDR1 SEHNR and CDR2 FQNEAQ (reference sequence). As to this clone: Its antigen is unknown.

Sequenced sample: naive CD4+ T cells sorted from blood. Described subset: CD45RA+ positively selected. The chain employs TRBV7-9 and TRBJ2-5; TRBD1 agrees at 9 bases. The source of this sequence is a man between 18 and 35 years old in good health. CDR3 nucleotides: TGTGCCAGCAGCCGGGACAGGGTAGAAGAGACCCAGTACTTC. Translated, it gives CASSRDRVEETQYF.